The 13 T cell receptor beta chains listed next were all sequenced from one sample in a study of early T cells in non-severe SARS-CoV-2 infection. TCRdb independently ran MiXCR on the 5' RACE reads; one entry per CDR3 protein. Here the sample spans 80,000 or so distinct CDR3 sequences, over 12% being singletons. Input material: whole blood. These receptors originate from an adult who was a healthcare worker with PCR-confirmed SARS-CoV-2 infection or an uninfected control (not recorded which).

The chain recombines TRBV12-3 or TRBV12-4 with TRBJ2-1, with D tentatively TRBD1 (6 bases). Trimming took off 2 bases at V and 6 bases at J, with 11 bases between the two ends. CDR3 size: 14 residues. CDR3 in amino acids: CASSLRQDGNEQFF. CDR3 DNA sequence: TGTGCCAGCAGTTTAAGACAGGACGGCAATGAGCAGTTCTTC.

This clonotype was seen many times. V usage is TRBV20-1 and J usage is TRBJ2-7, with 8 nucleotides matching TRBD2. Per germline, CDR1 DFQATT and CDR2 SNEGSKA (reference sequence). V dropped 2 bases and J dropped 6; count of bases not matched to a gene: 6. There are 13 residues in the CDR3. CDR3 sequence reads: CSARLAGQREQYF. The CDR3 coding sequence is TGCAGTGCTAGACTAGCGGGTCAGCGCGAGCAGTACTTC.

This clonotype appeared many times. This chain joins TRBV11-2 and TRBJ2-1; 9 nucleotides line up with TRBD1. Germline lookup yields CDR1 SGHAT and CDR2 FQNNGV. This CDR3 has 12 residues. Germline trimming cut 4 bases from V and 8 bases from J; bases unmatched to any gene: 0. The CDR3 region has the DNA TGTGCCAGCAGCTGGGACAGGGATGAGCAGTTCTTC. The encoded protein is CASSWDRDEQFF.

This clonotype has more than one count but fewer than ten. The chain combines TRBV7-2 with TRBJ2-2; the D is unclear. V lost 3 bases and J 0 bases, leaving 5 bases between the germline ends. Germline CDR1 reads SGHTA; CDR2 reads FQGNSA. CDR3 length: 14 amino acids. The CDR3 spells CASSFLPNTGELFF. DNA for the CDR3: TGTGCCAGCAGCTTTCTACCGAACACCGGGGAGCTGTTTTTT.

This clonotype was counted at least ten times. J is TRBJ1-4 and V is TRBV30; unclear D gene. The V end lost 1 base, the J end lost 0 bases, and 12 bases lay between the germline ends. The germline V gene encodes CDR1 GTSNPN and CDR2 SVGIG (reference sequence). The CDR3 loop spans 16 amino acids. The CDR3 sequence is CAWSGGSRSTNEKLFF. CDR3 nucleotides: TGTGCCTGGAGTGGTGGCTCTCGCTCAACTAATGAAAAACTGTTTTTT.

The V call is TRBV13, the J call TRBJ2-1; D uncertain. This CDR3 has 16 amino acids. V gave up 1 base and J gave up 0 bases, with 10 bases separating them. Germline V gives CDR1 PRHDT, CDR2 FYEKMQ (reference sequence). The CDR3 is CASSLEGPSSYNEQFF. The CDR3 DNA reads as TGTGCCAGCAGCTTAGAAGGTCCCAGCTCCTACAATGAGCAGTTCTTC.

Note on this clonotype: The germline gene is not matched at one end of the junction; a read error may be the cause. The rearrangement uses TRBV29-1 and TRBJ2-7, with D uncertain. Germline V gene data show CDR1 as SQVTM and CDR2 as ANQGSEA. The CDR3 is 12 residues long. This chain's CDR3 is CSVEWSSHEQYF. CDR3 DNA sequence: TGCAGCGTTGAGTGGTCCTCCCACGAGCAGTACTTC.

There are many counts of this clonotype. The V call is TRBV29-1, the J call TRBJ1-4; D is perhaps TRBD1 (6 bases). The germline V and J ends were trimmed by 7 bases and 6 bases, with 12 bases remaining between them. Germline V CDR1 and CDR2: SQVTM, ANQGSEA. The CDR3 loop spans 12 amino acids. CDR3: CSATSGDEKLFF. For the CDR3, the DNA is TGCAGCGCTACTTCAGGGGATGAAAAACTGTTTTTT.

The V call is TRBV9, the J call TRBJ1-4; TRBD1 aligns across 10 bases. Germline assignment: CDR1 SGDLS and CDR2 YYNGEE. V lost 2 bases, J lost 6 bases, and 1 base stayed unmatched. The CDR3 runs 14 residues. The CDR3 DNA reads as TGTGCCAGCAGCGTTGGGACAGGGGATGAAAAACTGTTTTTT. It specifies CASSVGTGDEKLFF.

The chain combines TRBV19 with TRBJ1-4, with D perhaps TRBD1 (6 bases). The CDR3 extends over 16 amino acids. V was cut by 5 bases and J by 10 bases, with 23 bases left in between. Per the germline V gene, CDR1 is LNHDA and CDR2 is SQIVND (reference sequence). This CDR3 is CASSLRGPGLDSKLFF. In nucleotides, the CDR3 is TGTGCCAGTAGTCTCAGGGGTCCCGGTCTCGATTCAAAACTGTTTTTT.

The chain has TRBV28 and TRBJ1-2; D is unresolved. Germline V lookup: CDR1 MDHEN, CDR2 SYDVKM. V lost 8 bases and J 8 bases, leaving 15 bases between the germline ends. The CDR3 runs 12 residues. The CDR3 reads CASGYVVGGYTF. CDR3 DNA: TGTGCCAGCGGATACGTAGTCGGGGGCTACACCTTC.

This clonotype was found a few times. The rearrangement joins TRBV5-5 to TRBJ1-6; the D is unclear. V was shortened by 4 bases and J by 0 bases, with 17 bases between the two germline ends. The CDR3 is 18 residues long. Looked up from germline, CDR1 is SGHKS and CDR2 is YYEKEE (reference sequence). This CDR3 reads CASSLAPIPSSYNSPLHF. The CDR3 DNA sequence: TGTGCCAGCAGCCTGGCCCCAATACCAAGCTCCTATAATTCACCCCTCCACTTT.

This clonotype occurred a few times. V and J are TRBV7-9 and TRBJ2-5, with D perhaps TRBD1 or TRBD2 (6 bases each). The CDR3 length is 14 residues. CDR1 and CDR2 (germline): SEHNR, FQNEAQ (reference sequence). The V gene lost 4 bases and the J gene lost 5 bases, with 14 bases spanning the gap. CDR3 sequence reads: CASSSSGARETQYF. In DNA, the CDR3 is TGTGCCAGCAGCTCTTCGGGGGCGCGGGAGACCCAGTACTTC.